The sequence of this T cell receptor beta chain was determined in a study of CXCR3-negative and CXCR3-positive naive CD8 T cells. Study-wide points: TRB CDR3s of CXCR3-positive naive cells were more hydrophobic than those of CXCR3-negative naive cells.

As for this clonotype: Its antigen is not known.

This CDR3 is built from 15 residues. All TRB cDNA libraries came from 5' RACE performed with UMI labels. After re-calling the 5' RACE reads, TCRdb lists one entry per CDR3 protein, DNA absent. The record lists some 68,000 distinct CDR3 sequences, of which the ten most abundant hold roughly 4.4%. Sequences were obtained from naive CXCR3+ CD8+ T cells from blood. Regarding subset: CD45RO-CCR7+CD27+CD95- naive CD8+ T cells expressing CXCR3 (TNR3+). This chain joins TRBV12-3 or TRBV12-4 and TRBJ2-5; the D call of TRBD2 rests on TCRdb alone, since no DNA is present to check it. The sequence derives from a human donor in good health. Some clones in this sample may be carry-over from other donors' samples. This chain's CDR3 is CASSPTSGGRETQYF.